The clone carrying this T cell receptor beta chain was seen only a few times. No antigen is known for it. MiXCR, applied by TCRdb to the RT-PCR reads, yields one record per CDR3 protein. Among hundreds of thousands of distinct CDR3 sequences listed, approximately 11% were seen once. The entry originates in a study of response to subunit inactivated influenza vaccine. Study outcomes and limitations: T cells newly recruited by each seasonal influenza vaccination are few, the authors suggested.

CDR3 size: 16 residues. V lost 5 bases, J lost 9 bases, and 10 bases stayed unmatched. Germline V gene lookup returns CDR1 SGHTA and CDR2 FQGNSA. Separately, the same data were catalogued under a study of T cells expressing NK-cell markers. From that paper: In generating TCR beta cDNA, 5'RACE template switching with UMIs was used. There were seven HCMV-seropositive donors and one seronegative donor among the eight sequenced. Questions lingered over whether expanded NKG2C+ T cell clones were HCMV-specific.

The chain uses TRBV7-2 and TRBJ2-1, with 13 bases matching TRBD2. The specimen comprised PBMCs from blood, sampled on the day of vaccination. This TCR was sampled from a man aged 50 to 59 who received an inactivated influenza vaccine. CDR3 DNA sequence: TGTGCCAGCAGCCTCACTAGCGGGGGGGCGGTGGGTGAGCAGTTCTTC. Translated: CASSLTSGGAVGEQFF.